The 2 T cell receptor beta chains below come from one sample, sequenced in a study of graft-versus-host responses after intestinal transplantation. The assay was immunoSEQ multiplex PCR, and TCRdb's table has in-frame clones only and misses some. This table holds about 130,000 clones, around 90% found once. No antigens are known for them. The source material was unstimulated CD4+ T cells sorted from spleen or lymph node cells, sampled before intestinal transplant. The receptors come from a human donor who received an intestinal transplant.

This clone was observed a handful of times. V and J are TRBV19 and TRBJ1-4; D not certain. There are 13 residues in the CDR3. Germline assignment: CDR1 LNHDA and CDR2 SQIVND (reference sequence). Trimming took 5 bases from V and 4 from J, leaving 8 bases between them. For the CDR3, the DNA is TGTGCCAGTAGTCGAGCGGGTAATGAAAAACTGTTTTTT. Translating it yields CASSRAGNEKLFF. Together with reference TRBV19 and TRBJ1-4, the CDR3 gives the full variable domain: DGGITQSPKYLFRKEGQNVTLSCEQNLNHDAMYWYRQDPGQGLRLIYYSQIVNDFQKGDIAEGYSVSREKKESFPLTVTSAQKNPTAFYLCASSRAGNEKLFFGSGTQLSVL.

The chain couples TRBV4-1 to TRBJ2-1, with D unclear. V lost 1 base to trimming and J lost 10 bases, with 11 bases between them. The V gene's germline CDR1 is MGHRA and CDR2 YSYEKL. There are 13 residues in the CDR3. The CDR3 reads CASSQVNLGEQFF. The CDR3 DNA reads as TGCGCCAGCAGCCAAGTTAATCTCGGCGAGCAGTTCTTC.